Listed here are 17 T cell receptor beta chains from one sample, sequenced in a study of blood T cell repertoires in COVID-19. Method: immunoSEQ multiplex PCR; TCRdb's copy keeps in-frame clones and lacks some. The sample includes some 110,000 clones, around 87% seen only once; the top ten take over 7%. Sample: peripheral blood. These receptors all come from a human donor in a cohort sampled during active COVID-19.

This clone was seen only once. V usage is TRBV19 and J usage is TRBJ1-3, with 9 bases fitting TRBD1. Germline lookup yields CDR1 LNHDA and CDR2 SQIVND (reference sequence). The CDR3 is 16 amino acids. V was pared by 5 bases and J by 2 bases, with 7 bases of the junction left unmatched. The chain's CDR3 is CASSSQGALAGNTIYF. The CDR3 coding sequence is TGTGCCAGTAGTTCACAGGGGGCTCTTGCTGGAAACACCATATATTTT.

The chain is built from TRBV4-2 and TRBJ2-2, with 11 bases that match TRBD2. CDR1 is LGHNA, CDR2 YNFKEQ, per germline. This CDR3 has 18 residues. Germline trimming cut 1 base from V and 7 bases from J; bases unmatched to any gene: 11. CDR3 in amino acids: CASSQGSLAGGRNGELFF. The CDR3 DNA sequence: TGTGCCAGCAGCCAAGGGTCGCTAGCGGGAGGTCGGAACGGGGAGCTGTTTTTT.

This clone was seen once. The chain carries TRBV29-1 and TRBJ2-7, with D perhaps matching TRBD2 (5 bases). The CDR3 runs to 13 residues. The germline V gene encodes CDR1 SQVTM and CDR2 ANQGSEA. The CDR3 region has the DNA TGCATTTCTCTAGGACTCGGCGGTTGGGAGCAGTACTTC. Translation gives CISLGLGGWEQYF.

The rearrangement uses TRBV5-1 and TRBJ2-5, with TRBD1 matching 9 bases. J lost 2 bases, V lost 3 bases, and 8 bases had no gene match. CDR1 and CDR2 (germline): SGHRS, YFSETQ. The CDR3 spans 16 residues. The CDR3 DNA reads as TGCGCCAGCAGCTGGGGACAGGGAAGCGAGCAAGAGACCCAGTACTTC. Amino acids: CASSWGQGSEQETQYF.

The CDR3 here is CASSLGVDEQFF. The CDR3 nucleotides read TGTGCCAGCAGCTTAGGAGTAGATGAGCAGTTCTTC. The chain combines TRBV11-3 with TRBJ2-1; D unresolved. The germline gives CDR1 SGHNT, CDR2 YENEEA. The CDR3 is 12 amino acids. Trimming took off 1 base at V and 8 bases at J, with 6 bases between the two ends.

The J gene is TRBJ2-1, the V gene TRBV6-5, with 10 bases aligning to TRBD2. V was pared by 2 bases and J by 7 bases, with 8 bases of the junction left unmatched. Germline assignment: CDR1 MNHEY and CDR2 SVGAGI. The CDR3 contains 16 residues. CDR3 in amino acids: CASSYGLAGAYNEQFF. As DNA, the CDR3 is TGTGCCAGCAGTTACGGGCTAGCGGGGGCATATAATGAGCAGTTCTTC.

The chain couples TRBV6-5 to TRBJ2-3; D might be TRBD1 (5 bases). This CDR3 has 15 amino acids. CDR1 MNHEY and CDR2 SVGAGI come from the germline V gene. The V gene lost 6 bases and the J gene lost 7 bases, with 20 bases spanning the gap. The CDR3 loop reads CASRPRQLIFYTQYF. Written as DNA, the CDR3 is TGTGCCAGCAGGCCCCGACAGCTAATCTTCTATACGCAGTATTTT.

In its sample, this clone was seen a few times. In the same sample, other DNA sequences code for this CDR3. This chain's CDR3 is CASSLGGTANTGELFF. The DNA of the CDR3 is TGCGCCAGCAGCTTGGGTGGGACTGCGAACACCGGGGAGCTGTTTTTT. This sequence joins TRBV5-1 and TRBJ2-2; TRBD2 is a possible D gene (6 bases). V dropped 0 bases and J dropped 0 bases, with 9 bases sitting between them. The CDR3 length is 16 residues. Germline CDR1 SGHRS, CDR2 YFSETQ.

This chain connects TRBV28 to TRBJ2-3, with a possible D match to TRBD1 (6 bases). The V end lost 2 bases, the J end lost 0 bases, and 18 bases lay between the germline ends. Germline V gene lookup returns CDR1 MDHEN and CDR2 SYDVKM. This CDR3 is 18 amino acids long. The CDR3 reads CASSLEQGANPSTDTQYF. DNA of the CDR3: TGTGCCAGCAGTTTAGAACAGGGTGCCAACCCTAGCACAGATACGCAGTATTTT.

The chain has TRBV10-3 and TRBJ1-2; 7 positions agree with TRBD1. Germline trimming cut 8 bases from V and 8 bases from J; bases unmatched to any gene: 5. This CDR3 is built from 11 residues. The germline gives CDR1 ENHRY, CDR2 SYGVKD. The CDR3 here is CAILGGGGYTF. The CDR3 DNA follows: TGTGCCATCTTAGGGGGCGGAGGCTACACCTTC.

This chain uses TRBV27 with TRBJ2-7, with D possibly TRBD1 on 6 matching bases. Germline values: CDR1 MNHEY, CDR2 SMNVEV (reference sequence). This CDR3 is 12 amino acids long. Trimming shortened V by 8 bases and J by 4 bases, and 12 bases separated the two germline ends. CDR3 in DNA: TGTGCCAGCGCCGGCAGGGGATACGAGCAGTACTTC. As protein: CASAGRGYEQYF.

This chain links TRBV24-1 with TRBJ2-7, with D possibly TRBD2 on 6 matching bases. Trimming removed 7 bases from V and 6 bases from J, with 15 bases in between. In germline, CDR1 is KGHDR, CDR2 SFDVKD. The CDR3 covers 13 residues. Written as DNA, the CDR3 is TGTGCCACCAGGGGGACTTCGATCGGCGAGCAGTACTTC. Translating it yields CATRGTSIGEQYF.

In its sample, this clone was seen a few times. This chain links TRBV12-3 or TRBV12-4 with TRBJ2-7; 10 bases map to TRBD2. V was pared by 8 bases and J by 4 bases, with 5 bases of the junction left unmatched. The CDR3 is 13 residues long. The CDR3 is CASRISGRYEQYF. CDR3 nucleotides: TGTGCCAGCCGAATTAGCGGGAGGTACGAGCAGTACTTC.

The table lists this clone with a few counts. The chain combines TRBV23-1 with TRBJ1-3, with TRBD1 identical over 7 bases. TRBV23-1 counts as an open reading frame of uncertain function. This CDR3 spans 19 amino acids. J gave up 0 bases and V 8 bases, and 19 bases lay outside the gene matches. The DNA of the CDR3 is TGCGCCAGCTCTCCACTCCTCGCAGGGGGAAGGAACTCTGGAAACACCATATATTTT. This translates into CASSPLLAGGRNSGNTIYF.

The CDR3 spells CASSILAGDSEQYF. As DNA, the CDR3 is TGCGCCAGCAGCATACTAGCGGGAGATAGCGAGCAGTACTTC. The rearrangement joins TRBV5-1 to TRBJ2-7; 11 bases line up with TRBD2. The V segment lost 4 bases and the J segment 6 bases; nucleotides outside the gene matches: 6. The CDR3 sequence is 14 residues long. CDR1 and CDR2 from the germline V gene are SGHRS and YFSETQ.

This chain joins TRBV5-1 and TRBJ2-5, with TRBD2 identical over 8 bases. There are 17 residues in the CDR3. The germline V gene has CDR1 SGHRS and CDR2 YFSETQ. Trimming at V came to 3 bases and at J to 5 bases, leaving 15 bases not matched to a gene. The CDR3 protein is CASSYTTGTSITETQYF. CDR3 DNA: TGCGCCAGCAGCTACACTACCGGGACTAGTATCACGGAGACCCAGTACTTC.

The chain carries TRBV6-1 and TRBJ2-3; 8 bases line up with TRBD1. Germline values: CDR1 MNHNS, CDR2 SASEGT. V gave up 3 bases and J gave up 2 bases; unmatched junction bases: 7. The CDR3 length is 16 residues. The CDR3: CASSDVPGGNTDTQYF. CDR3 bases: TGTGCCAGCAGTGACGTTCCAGGGGGCAACACAGATACGCAGTATTTT.